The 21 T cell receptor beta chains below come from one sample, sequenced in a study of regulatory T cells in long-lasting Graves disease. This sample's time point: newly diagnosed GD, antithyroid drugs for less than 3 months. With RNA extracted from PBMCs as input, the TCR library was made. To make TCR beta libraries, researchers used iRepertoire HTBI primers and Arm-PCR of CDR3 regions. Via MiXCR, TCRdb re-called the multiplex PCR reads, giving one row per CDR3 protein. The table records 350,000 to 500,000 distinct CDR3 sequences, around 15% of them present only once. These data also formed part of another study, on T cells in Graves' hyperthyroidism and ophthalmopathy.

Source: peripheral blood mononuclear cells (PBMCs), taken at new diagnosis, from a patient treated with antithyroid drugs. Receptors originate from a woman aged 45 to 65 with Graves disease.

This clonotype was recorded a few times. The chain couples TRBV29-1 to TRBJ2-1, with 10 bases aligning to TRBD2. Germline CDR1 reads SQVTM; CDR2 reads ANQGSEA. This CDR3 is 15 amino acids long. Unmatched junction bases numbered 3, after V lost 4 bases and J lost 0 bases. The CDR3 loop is CSVVSSGSSYNEQFF. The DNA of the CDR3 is TGCAGCGTTGTTTCTAGCGGGAGCTCCTACAATGAGCAGTTCTTC.

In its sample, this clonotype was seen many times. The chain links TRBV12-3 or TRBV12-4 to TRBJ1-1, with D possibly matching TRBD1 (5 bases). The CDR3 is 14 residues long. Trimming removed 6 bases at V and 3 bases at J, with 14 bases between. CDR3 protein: CASRGDNWDTEAFF. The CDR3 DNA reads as TGTGCCAGCAGGGGGGATAACTGGGACACTGAAGCTTTCTTT.

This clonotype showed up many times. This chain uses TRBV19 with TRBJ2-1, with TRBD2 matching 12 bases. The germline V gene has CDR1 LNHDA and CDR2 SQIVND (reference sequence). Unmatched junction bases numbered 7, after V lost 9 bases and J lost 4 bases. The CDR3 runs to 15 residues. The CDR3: CASRGLAGLYNEQFF. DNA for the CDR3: TGTGCCAGCAGAGGACTAGCGGGACTATACAATGAGCAGTTCTTC. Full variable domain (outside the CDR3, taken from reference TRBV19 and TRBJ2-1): DGGITQSPKYLFRKEGQNVTLSCEQNLNHDAMYWYRQDPGQGLRLIYYSQIVNDFQKGDIAEGYSVSREKKESFPLTVTSAQKNPTAFYLCASRGLAGLYNEQFFGPGTRLTVL.

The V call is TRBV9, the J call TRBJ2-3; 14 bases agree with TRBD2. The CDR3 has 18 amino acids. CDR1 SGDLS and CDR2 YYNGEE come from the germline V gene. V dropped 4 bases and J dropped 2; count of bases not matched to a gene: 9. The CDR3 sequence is CASSTGLAGVVPTDTQYF. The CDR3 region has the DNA TGTGCCAGCAGCACGGGACTAGCGGGAGTAGTTCCCACAGATACGCAGTATTTT.

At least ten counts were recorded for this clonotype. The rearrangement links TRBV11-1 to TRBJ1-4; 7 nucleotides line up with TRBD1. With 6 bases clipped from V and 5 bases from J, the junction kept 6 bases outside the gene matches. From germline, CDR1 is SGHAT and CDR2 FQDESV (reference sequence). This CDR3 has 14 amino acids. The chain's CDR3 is CASRDRDSNEKLFF. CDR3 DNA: TGTGCCAGCAGAGACAGGGATTCGAATGAAAAACTGTTTTTT. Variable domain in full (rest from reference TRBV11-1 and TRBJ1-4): EAEVAQSPRYKITEKSQAVAFWCDPISGHATLYWYRQILGQGPELLVQFQDESVVDDSQLPKDRFSAERLKGVDSTLKIQPAELGDSAMYLCASRDRDSNEKLFFGSGTQLSVL.

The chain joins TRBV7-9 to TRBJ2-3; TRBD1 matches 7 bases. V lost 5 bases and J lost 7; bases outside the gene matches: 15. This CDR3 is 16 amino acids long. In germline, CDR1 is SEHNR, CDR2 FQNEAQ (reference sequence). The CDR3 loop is CASSHLRDREVYTQYF. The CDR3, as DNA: TGTGCCAGCAGCCATCTCCGGGACAGAGAGGTCTATACGCAGTATTTT.

The CDR3 is CASRTGSEKLFF. The CDR3 nucleotides read TGTGCCAGTAGGACCGGGAGCGAAAAACTGTTTTTT. V usage is TRBV19 and J usage is TRBJ1-4; D gene ambiguous. Trimming took 6 bases from V and 8 from J, leaving 10 bases between them. CDR1 and CDR2 from the germline V gene are LNHDA and SQIVND (reference sequence). CDR3 length: 12 amino acids.

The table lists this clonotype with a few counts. The CDR3 coding sequence is TGTGCCAGTAGTATCCTGCCAGGGACCCAAGAGACCCAGTACTTC. This sequence encodes CASSILPGTQETQYF. The chain employs TRBV19 and TRBJ2-5; D assignment may be TRBD1 or TRBD2 (5 bases each). Germline CDR1 reads LNHDA; CDR2 reads SQIVND (reference sequence). With 3 bases removed from V and 1 base from J, the gap between germline ends came to 12 bases. The CDR3 loop spans 15 amino acids.

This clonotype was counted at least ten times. The CDR3, as DNA: TGTGCCATCAGTGAGTCGAAGGAGGCCTCTGGGGCCAACGTCCTGACTTTC. Its protein product is CAISESKEASGANVLTF. The V and J genes are TRBV10-3 and TRBJ2-6, with D tentatively TRBD2 (5 bases). V lost 0 bases, J lost 0 bases, and 9 bases lay in between. Germline V CDR1 and CDR2: ENHRY, SYGVKD. The CDR3 totals 17 residues.

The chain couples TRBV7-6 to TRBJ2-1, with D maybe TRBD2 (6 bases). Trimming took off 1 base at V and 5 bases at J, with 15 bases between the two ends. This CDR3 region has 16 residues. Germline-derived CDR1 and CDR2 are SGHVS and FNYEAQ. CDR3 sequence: CASSLVPEGLNNEQFF. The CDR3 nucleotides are TGTGCCAGCAGCTTAGTTCCGGAGGGCCTTAACAATGAGCAGTTCTTC.

The CDR3 nucleotides read TGTGCCAGCAGCGTAGGGGGTAGCGGGAGATCCTACAATGAGCAGTTCTTC. This sequence encodes CASSVGGSGRSYNEQFF. This rearrangement joins TRBV9 to TRBJ2-1; 9 bases match TRBD2. From germline, CDR1 is SGDLS and CDR2 YYNGEE. The CDR3 runs to 17 residues. V was clipped by 0 bases and J by 1 base; unmatched bases: 5.

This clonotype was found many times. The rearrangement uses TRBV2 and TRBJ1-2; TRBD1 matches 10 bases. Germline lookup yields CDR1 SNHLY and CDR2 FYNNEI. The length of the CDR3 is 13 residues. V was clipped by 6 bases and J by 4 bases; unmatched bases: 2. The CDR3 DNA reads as TGTGCCAGCAGGGACAGGGGGGTCTATGGCTACACCTTC. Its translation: CASRDRGVYGYTF.

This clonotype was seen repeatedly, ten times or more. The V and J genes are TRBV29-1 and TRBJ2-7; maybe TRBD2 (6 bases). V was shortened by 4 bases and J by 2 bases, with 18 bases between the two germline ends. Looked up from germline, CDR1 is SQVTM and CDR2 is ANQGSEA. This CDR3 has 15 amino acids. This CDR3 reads CSVVGGSTPPYEQYF. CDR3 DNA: TGCAGCGTTGTGGGGGGATCGACTCCACCCTACGAGCAGTACTTC.

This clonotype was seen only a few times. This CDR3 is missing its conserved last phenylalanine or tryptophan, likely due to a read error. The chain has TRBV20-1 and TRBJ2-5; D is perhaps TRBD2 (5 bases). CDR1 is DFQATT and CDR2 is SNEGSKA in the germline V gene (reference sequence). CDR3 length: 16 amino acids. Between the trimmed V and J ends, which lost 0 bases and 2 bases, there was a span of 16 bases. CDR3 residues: CSARDTRSSLQETQYL. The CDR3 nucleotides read TGCAGTGCTAGAGATACTCGGTCTAGCTTACAAGAGACCCAGTACCTC.

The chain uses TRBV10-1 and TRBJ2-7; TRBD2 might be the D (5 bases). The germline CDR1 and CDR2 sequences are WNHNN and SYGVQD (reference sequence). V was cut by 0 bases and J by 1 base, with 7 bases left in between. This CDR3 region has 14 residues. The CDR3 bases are TGCGCCAGCAGTGAGTCCCTAGCTTCCTACGAGCAGTACTTC. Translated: CASSESLASYEQYF.

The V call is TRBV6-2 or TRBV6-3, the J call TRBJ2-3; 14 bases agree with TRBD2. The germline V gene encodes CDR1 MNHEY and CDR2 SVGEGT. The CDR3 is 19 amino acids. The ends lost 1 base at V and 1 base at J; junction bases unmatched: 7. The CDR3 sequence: CASSYLGLAGERGTDTQYF. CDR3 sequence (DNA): TGTGCCAGCAGTTACTTGGGACTAGCGGGAGAGAGGGGCACAGATACGCAGTATTTT.

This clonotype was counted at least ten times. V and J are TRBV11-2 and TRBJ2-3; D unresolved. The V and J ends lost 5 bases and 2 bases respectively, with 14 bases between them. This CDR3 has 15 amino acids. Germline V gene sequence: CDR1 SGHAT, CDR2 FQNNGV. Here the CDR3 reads CASSPRWGSTDTQYF. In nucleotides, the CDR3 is TGTGCCAGCAGCCCACGGTGGGGTTCCACAGATACGCAGTATTTT.

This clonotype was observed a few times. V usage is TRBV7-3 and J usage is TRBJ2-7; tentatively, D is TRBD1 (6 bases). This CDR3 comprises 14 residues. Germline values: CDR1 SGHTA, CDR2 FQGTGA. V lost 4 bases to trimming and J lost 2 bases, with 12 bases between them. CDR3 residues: CASSSWDTPYEQYF. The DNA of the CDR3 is TGTGCCAGCAGCTCCTGGGACACCCCCTACGAGCAGTACTTC.

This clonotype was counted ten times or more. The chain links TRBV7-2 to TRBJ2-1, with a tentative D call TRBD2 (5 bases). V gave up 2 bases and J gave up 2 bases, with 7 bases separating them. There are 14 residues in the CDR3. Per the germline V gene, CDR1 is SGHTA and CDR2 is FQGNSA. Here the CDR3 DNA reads TGTGCCAGCAGCTTAACTAGTCCCTACAATGAGCAGTTCTTC. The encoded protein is CASSLTSPYNEQFF.

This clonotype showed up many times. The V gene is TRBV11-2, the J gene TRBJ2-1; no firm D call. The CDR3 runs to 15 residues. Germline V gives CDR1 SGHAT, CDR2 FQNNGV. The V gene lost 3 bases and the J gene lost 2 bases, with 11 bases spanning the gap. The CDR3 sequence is CASSFREGPYNEQFF. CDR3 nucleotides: TGTGCCAGCAGCTTCCGTGAAGGCCCCTACAATGAGCAGTTCTTC. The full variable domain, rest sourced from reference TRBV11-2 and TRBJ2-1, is EAGVAQSPRYKIIEKRQSVAFWCNPISGHATLYWYQQILGQGPKLLIQFQNNGVVDDSQLPKDRFSAERLKGVDSTLKIQPAKLEDSAVYLCASSFREGPYNEQFFGPGTRLTVL.

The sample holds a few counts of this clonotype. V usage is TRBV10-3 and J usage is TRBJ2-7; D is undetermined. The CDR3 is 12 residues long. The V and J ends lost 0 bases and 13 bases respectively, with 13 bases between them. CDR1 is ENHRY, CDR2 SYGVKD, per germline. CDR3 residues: CAISESESPVYF. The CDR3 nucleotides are TGTGCCATCAGTGAGTCGGAGTCCCCAGTATACTTC.